A single sample gave rise to the 18 T cell receptor beta chains below, sequenced in a study of blood T cells in healthy people across ages. A second roughly 6 to 12 cycle PCR used barcoded and J-beta primers. MiXCR, applied by TCRdb to the 5' RACE reads, yields one record per CDR3 protein. This table holds roughly 1.9 million distinct CDR3 sequences, around 42% found once. Material: blood. The receptors stem from a human donor in good health.

The chain carries TRBV7-2 and TRBJ2-4; D call uncertain. The DNA matches TRBJ2-7 better at its end, which makes the J call doubtful. The V gene's germline CDR1 is SGHTA and CDR2 FQGNSA. The CDR3 contains 16 residues. CDR3 sequence: CASSLKSSLYSYEQYF. The DNA of the CDR3 is TGTGCCAGCAGCTTAAAGTCATCACTTTACTCCTACGAGCAGTACTTC.

The chain has TRBV20-1 and TRBJ2-5, with 7 bases matching TRBD1. The CDR3 has 14 residues. V dropped 4 bases and J dropped 11; count of bases not matched to a gene: 16. CDR1 and CDR2 from the germline V gene are DFQATT and SNEGSKA (reference sequence). CDR3 amino acids: CSATLGSWQGEQYF. The CDR3 bases are TGCAGTGCTACGCTGGGGAGCTGGCAGGGGGAGCAGTACTTC.

This clonotype was counted many times. The chain has TRBV5-4 and TRBJ2-7, with a possible D match to TRBD2 (5 bases). Germline CDR1 reads SGHNT; CDR2 reads YYREEE (reference sequence). The CDR3 is 14 amino acids. Trimming pared 4 bases from V and 0 bases from J, leaving 11 bases between. The CDR3 region is CASSLRGNSYEQYF. The CDR3 DNA reads TGTGCCAGCAGCCTCCGGGGAAACTCCTACGAGCAGTACTTC. Variable domain in full (rest from reference TRBV5-4 and TRBJ2-7): ETGVTQSPTHLIKTRGQQVTLRCSSQSGHNTVSWYQQALGQGPQFIFQYYREEENGRGNFPPRFSGLQFPNYSSELNVNALELDDSALYLCASSLRGNSYEQYFGPGTRLTVT.

Only a few counts were recorded for this clonotype. The genes are TRBV7-2 and TRBJ2-5, with D perhaps matching TRBD1 (6 bases). There are 14 residues in the CDR3. Trimming took 4 bases from V and 4 from J, leaving 13 bases between them. Germline V CDR1 and CDR2: SGHTA, FQGNSA. The CDR3 DNA reads TGTGCCAGCAGCTATCCAGGGGACCGAGAGACCCAGTACTTC. It specifies CASSYPGDRETQYF.

CDR3 amino acids: CASSQDVSGPLEQFF. In nucleotides, the CDR3 is TGCGCCAGCAGCCAAGACGTCTCAGGTCCCCTTGAGCAGTTCTTC. V and J are TRBV4-1 and TRBJ2-1; D is ambiguous. CDR1 and CDR2 from the germline V gene are MGHRA and YSYEKL. V was cut by 0 bases and J by 9 bases, with 15 bases left in between. CDR3 length: 15 residues.

The chain is built from TRBV27 and TRBJ1-1; D not certain. Per the germline V gene, CDR1 is MNHEY and CDR2 is SMNVEV (reference sequence). CDR3 size: 16 residues. Trimming removed 4 bases from V and 0 bases from J, with 15 bases in between. Written as DNA, the CDR3 is TGTGCCAGCAGTTCTATCGGGCAACTCATGAACACTGAAGCTTTCTTT. Its translation is CASSSIGQLMNTEAFF.

This clonotype was observed a few times. This chain uses TRBV12-5 with TRBJ2-1; no clear D gene. CDR1 is LGHNT and CDR2 is FRNRAP in the germline V gene. V was cut by 5 bases and J by 0 bases, with 14 bases left in between. CDR3 length: 16 amino acids. The CDR3 here is CASGASPHFSYNEQFF. The CDR3 region has the DNA TGTGCTAGTGGTGCCTCCCCTCATTTCTCCTACAATGAGCAGTTCTTC.

This rearrangement joins TRBV2 to TRBJ2-3; D may be TRBD1 or TRBD2 (6 bases each). CDR1 SNHLY and CDR2 FYNNEI come from the germline V gene. The CDR3 spans 15 residues. Trimming stripped 7 bases from V and 3 bases from J, with 17 bases between. CDR3 loop: CASNGGQIWTDTQYF. The CDR3 DNA sequence: TGTGCCAGCAACGGGGGACAAATATGGACAGATACGCAGTATTTT. Complete variable domain (other parts from reference TRBV2 and TRBJ2-3): EPEVTQTPSHQVTQMGQEVILRCVPISNHLYFYWYRQILGQKVEFLVSFYNNEISEKSEIFDDQFSVERPDGSNFTLKIRSTKLEDSAMYFCASNGGQIWTDTQYFGPGTRLTVL.

The chain has TRBV29-1 and TRBJ2-5; maybe TRBD2 (6 bases). The germline V and J ends were trimmed by 7 bases and 9 bases, with 24 bases remaining between them. Germline CDR1 and CDR2: SQVTM and ANQGSEA. CDR3 length equals 14 residues. The CDR3 DNA reads TGCAGCGCCGGCCGCGGTGGGGGGTTCACGGCCCAGTACTTC. Translating gives CSAGRGGGFTAQYF.

This clonotype turned up a few times. The rearrangement links TRBV7-2 to TRBJ2-6; TRBD1 matches at 9 bases. Per germline, CDR1 SGHTA and CDR2 FQGNSA. This CDR3 has 17 amino acids. After removal of 5 bases from V and 0 bases from J, the junction contained 5 bases not matched to a gene. DNA of the CDR3: TGTGCCAGCAGCGTGACAGGGGGGTCCTCTGGGGCCAACGTCCTGACTTTC. This translates into CASSVTGGSSGANVLTF.

The J gene is TRBJ1-2, the V gene TRBV11-2; TRBD1 might be the D (6 bases). This CDR3 has 16 residues. Germline V gene sequence: CDR1 SGHAT, CDR2 FQNNGV. Trimming removed 4 bases at V and 1 base at J, with 16 bases between. The CDR3 reads CASSSETGSYNYGYTF. The CDR3 bases are TGTGCCAGCAGCTCCGAAACAGGGTCCTATAACTATGGCTACACCTTC. The full variable domain, its missing parts supplied by reference TRBV11-2 and TRBJ1-2, is EAGVAQSPRYKIIEKRQSVAFWCNPISGHATLYWYQQILGQGPKLLIQFQNNGVVDDSQLPKDRFSAERLKGVDSTLKIQPAKLEDSAVYLCASSSETGSYNYGYTFGSGTRLTVV.

This clonotype was seen a handful of times. The chain joins TRBV4-1 to TRBJ2-1; D is possibly TRBD1 (5 bases). The CDR3 sequence is 16 residues long. Germline-derived CDR1 and CDR2 are MGHRA and YSYEKL. V was trimmed by 0 bases and J by 4 bases, leaving 13 bases between them. Here the CDR3 reads CASSQEGAAAYNEQFF. CDR3 sequence (DNA): TGCGCCAGCAGCCAAGAAGGGGCCGCCGCATACAATGAGCAGTTCTTC.

This clonotype was seen a handful of times. The chain carries TRBV7-2 and TRBJ1-2; D uncertain. V gave up 4 bases and J gave up 4 bases, with 13 bases separating them. Germline loops: CDR1 SGHTA, CDR2 FQGNSA. This CDR3 comprises 14 residues. For the CDR3, the DNA is TGTGCCAGCAGCTCGGCCTCCGTTGTCTATGGCTACACCTTC. Translated: CASSSASVVYGYTF.

The V and J genes are TRBV2 and TRBJ2-3, with 10 bases lining up with TRBD2. J was trimmed by 4 bases and V by 7 bases; bases with no gene match: 5. CDR1 and CDR2 from the germline V gene are SNHLY and FYNNEI. This CDR3 contains 14 residues. CDR3 in amino acids: CASTASGGADTQYF. For the CDR3, the DNA is TGTGCCAGCACCGCTAGCGGGGGTGCAGATACGCAGTATTTT.

The CDR3 region is CASISQGYNEQFF. In DNA, the CDR3 is TGTGCCAGTATCTCACAGGGGTACAATGAGCAGTTCTTC. The chain joins TRBV19 to TRBJ2-1, with TRBD1 matching 7 bases. The CDR3 extends over 13 amino acids. CDR1 LNHDA and CDR2 SQIVND come from the germline V gene (reference sequence). The trim removed 7 bases at V and 4 bases at J, leaving 4 bases unmatched.

About this clonotype: This likely comes from a read error, as the CDR3 has no conserved phenylalanine or tryptophan at its end. This chain connects TRBV2 to TRBJ2-7; D is ambiguous. CDR1 is SNHLY, CDR2 FYNNEI, per germline. The CDR3 totals 13 residues. V shed 3 bases and J shed 1 base, with 7 bases lying between them. CDR3 in DNA: TGTGCCAGCAGTGATGAACAGTCCTACGAGCAGTACTTA. Translation gives CASSDEQSYEQYL.

Turning to this clonotype: A read error may be the cause here, since a much bigger clone is one base away. V is TRBV29-1 and J is TRBJ2-5; D possibly corresponds to TRBD2 (6 bases). The length of the CDR3 is 15 residues. Germline V gene lookup returns CDR1 SQVTM and CDR2 ANQGSEA. The CDR3 region is CSVKDQQGGPETQYF. CDR3 nucleotides: TGCAGCGTTAAAGATCAGCAGGGAGGCCCAGAGACCCAGTACTTC.

The CDR3 protein is CASSPGTGFGFAKNIQYF. CDR3 bases: TGTGCCAGCAGCCCCGGGACAGGGTTTGGATTCGCCAAAAACATTCAGTACTTC. The gene calls are TRBV5-8 and TRBJ2-4, with 9 nucleotides matching TRBD1. Unmatched junction bases numbered 12, after V lost 4 bases and J lost 1 base. Germline V gene sequence: CDR1 SGHTS, CDR2 YDEGEE. This CDR3 contains 18 residues.